The T cell receptor beta chain described here comes from a study of relationships among human T cell subsets. Whole-study findings and limits: Bead-based sorting did not rule out CD4+CD8+ double-positive cells. Clones with over 100 reads held over 60% of CD8+ cytotoxic sequences.

This CDR3 is 15 amino acids long. CDR1 is SGHAT and CDR2 is FQNNGV in the germline V gene. Trimming removed 5 bases from V and 5 bases from J; junction bases left unmatched: 6. This clonotype was recorded a few times. The antigen is unknown. CD4+ cells were positively selected first, then anti-CD25 beads isolated CD4+CD25+ regulatory T cells. From mRNA, alpha and beta CDR3 regions were amplified using semiquantitative ARM-PCR. ARM-PCR used tagged nested gene-specific primers, then communal superprimers for exponential amplification. TCRdb passed the multiplex PCR reads through MiXCR, listing each CDR3 protein once. The sample holds under 15,000 distinct CDR3 sequences; roughly 60% are singletons and the top ten take about 2%.

The sample was Tregs sorted from blood. The TCR was taken from a man in his forties in good health. The chain combines TRBV11-2 with TRBJ2-5; 12 nucleotides agree with TRBD2. CDR3 nucleotide sequence: TGTGCCAGCAGCCCTACTAGCGGGGGGCTGGAGACCCAGTACTTC. It translates to CASSPTSGGLETQYF.